These T cell receptor beta chains were read from a single sample in a study of T cells in Graves' hyperthyroidism and ophthalmopathy. A single record per CDR3 protein comes from TCRdb applying MiXCR to the multiplex PCR reads. The sample consists of 300,000 to 350,000 distinct CDR3 sequences, over 20% of them appearing once. Sequencing was carried out using blood. These receptors all come from a woman aged 45 to 65 with Graves' hyperthyroidism. Each CDR3 is given with its conserved first and last residue. D genes are given only for firm matches. Size is omitted from some rows. Given values are once, few, many or a class for expanded clones.

j_call d_call v_call clone_size cdr3_aa cdr3_nt
TRBJ1-3 - TRBV6-1 once CASRRRDHGNTIYF TGTGCCAGCAGGCGAAGGGATCATGGAAACACCATATATTTT
TRBJ1-3 TRBD1 TRBV12-3/TRBV12-4 few CASSPPTGGSGNTIYF TGTGCCAGCAGTCCCCCTACAGGGGGCTCTGGAAACACCATATATTTT
TRBJ2-5 - TRBV20-1 many CSAYLLGSQETQYF TGCAGTGCCTACCTGCTTGGCAGCCAAGAGACCCAGTACTTC
TRBJ2-3 TRBD2 TRBV5-1 many CASSPGGGSAGDTQYF TGCGCCAGCAGCCCCGGGGGGGGCTCGGCGGGAGATACGCAGTATTTT
TRBJ2-1 TRBD2 TRBV28 many CASITSGRGHEQFF TGTGCCAGCATTACTAGCGGGAGGGGCCATGAGCAGTTCTTC
TRBJ2-2 - TRBV5-1 many CASSLLATNTGELFF TGCGCCAGCAGCTTGCTAGCGACGAACACCGGGGAGCTGTTTTTT
TRBJ2-3 - TRBV5-6 - CASSRVVPDTQYF TGTGCCAGCAGCAGGGTCGTACCAGATACGCAGTATTTT
TRBJ1-5 - TRBV15 many CATSRDRGNGPHRVNQPQHF TGTGCCACCAGCAGAGATAGAGGGAACGGGCCCCATAGGGTCAATCAGCCCCAGCATTTT
TRBJ1-1 - TRBV6-1 many CASSPTVPTEAFF TGTGCCAGCAGTCCGACAGTTCCCACTGAAGCTTTCTTT
TRBJ2-5 TRBD2 TRBV20-1 - CSARGGSGGAPPETQYF TGCAGTGCTAGAGGAGGTAGCGGGGGGGCCCCGCCGGAGACCCAGTACTTC
TRBJ2-3 TRBD2 TRBV7-8 few CATGQRGGADTQYF TGTGCCACCGGACAGCGGGGGGGCGCAGATACGCAGTATTTT
TRBJ2-7 - TRBV6-1 many CASSEHRSYEQYF TGTGCCAGCAGTGAACACAGGTCCTACGAGCAGTACTTC